The rows below give T cell receptor beta chains drawn from one sample of a study of cytomegalovirus exposure and HLA in healthy donors. The protocol was immunoSEQ multiplex PCR, while the TCRdb copy is restricted to in-frame clones and leaves out a portion. This sample yields 250,000 to 350,000 clones, of which 80% to 90% are seen a single time; more than 0.8% belongs to the top ten. The sequenced sample consisted of PBMCs. All receptors come from a woman younger than 35 in good health and CMV-seronegative. CDR3s include the opening cysteine and the closing phenylalanine or tryptophan. The order of the fields is D gene, clone size, V gene, J gene, CDR3 DNA, CDR3 protein. The D gene is left open where the match is weak. A clone size is listed for some rows: how often the clone was seen (once, few, many), or a class if it is expanded.

D gene: TRBD2
clone size: NA
V gene: TRBV4-2
J gene: TRBJ2-1
CDR3 DNA: TGTGCCAGCAGCTTCAGACTAGCGGGTGACTCCTACAATGAGCAGTTCTTC
CDR3 protein: CASSFRLAGDSYNEQFF

D gene: TRBD2
clone size: NA
V gene: TRBV6-5
J gene: TRBJ2-7
CDR3 DNA: TGTGCCAGCAGCCCGATAGCGGGAGGAGTCTACGAGCAGTACTTC
CDR3 protein: CASSPIAGGVYEQYF

D gene: NA
clone size: NA
V gene: TRBV13
J gene: TRBJ1-2
CDR3 DNA: TGTGCCAGCAGCGAGACAGGATTCGGCTACACCTTC
CDR3 protein: CASSETGFGYTF

D gene: TRBD2
clone size: NA
V gene: TRBV27
J gene: TRBJ2-7
CDR3 DNA: TGTGCCAGCAGTGTTAGCGGGAGGGCCAGGTCCTACGAGCAGTACTTC
CDR3 protein: CASSVSGRARSYEQYF

D gene: NA
clone size: NA
V gene: TRBV5-4
J gene: TRBJ2-2
CDR3 DNA: TGTGCCAGCAGCTTGCCAAACACCGGGGAGCTGTTTTTT
CDR3 protein: CASSLPNTGELFF

D gene: TRBD1
clone size: NA
V gene: TRBV14
J gene: TRBJ2-1
CDR3 DNA: TGTGCCAGCAGCCCACAGGGGAATGAGCAGTTCTTC
CDR3 protein: CASSPQGNEQFF

D gene: TRBD2
clone size: NA
V gene: TRBV28
J gene: TRBJ2-7
CDR3 DNA: TGTGCCAGCTCTAGACTAGCAATGAACTACGAGCAGTACTTC
CDR3 protein: CASSRLAMNYEQYF

D gene: NA
clone size: NA
V gene: TRBV6-6
J gene: TRBJ2-1
CDR3 DNA: TGTGCCAGCAGGCCCGCCGGCAATGAGCAGTTCTTC
CDR3 protein: CASRPAGNEQFF

D gene: NA
clone size: few
V gene: TRBV5-1
J gene: TRBJ2-1
CDR3 DNA: TGCGCCAGCAGCTCCGGAGACAATGAGCAGTTCTTC
CDR3 protein: CASSSGDNEQFF

D gene: TRBD2
clone size: NA
V gene: TRBV2
J gene: TRBJ2-1
CDR3 DNA: TGTGCCAGCGGAACTAGCGGGGGGAACAATGAGCAGTTCTTC
CDR3 protein: CASGTSGGNNEQFF

D gene: TRBD1
clone size: once
V gene: TRBV19
J gene: TRBJ1-1
CDR3 DNA: TGTGCCAGTAGTATAGTCGGGGACAGGGTCAACACTGAAGCTTTCTTT
CDR3 protein: CASSIVGDRVNTEAFF

D gene: TRBD1
clone size: NA
V gene: TRBV29-1
J gene: TRBJ2-7
CDR3 DNA: TGCAGCGTAGACAGGGGACAAAACTCCTACGAGCAGTACTTC
CDR3 protein: CSVDRGQNSYEQYF

D gene: NA
clone size: NA
V gene: TRBV5-5
J gene: TRBJ1-5
CDR3 DNA: TGTGCCAGCACCCTAAGTCCCGGAGAACCCCAGCATTTT
CDR3 protein: CASTLSPGEPQHF

D gene: NA
clone size: once
V gene: TRBV4-2
J gene: TRBJ2-1
CDR3 DNA: TGTGCCAGCAGCCAAGATGGAGTAGCGGCGTACAATGAGCAGTTCTTC
CDR3 protein: CASSQDGVAAYNEQFF

D gene: NA
clone size: NA
V gene: TRBV15
J gene: TRBJ1-4
CDR3 DNA: TGTGCCACCAGCAGAGAGCACCAGGCAGGGAATGAAAAACTGTTTTTT
CDR3 protein: CATSREHQAGNEKLFF

D gene: NA
clone size: few
V gene: TRBV30
J gene: TRBJ1-2
CDR3 DNA: TGTGCCTGGGGGCACCCGGGACTCCATAACTATGGCTACACCTTC
CDR3 protein: CAWGHPGLHNYGYTF

D gene: TRBD1
clone size: NA
V gene: TRBV10-3
J gene: TRBJ1-2
CDR3 DNA: TGTGCCATCACCCGGACAGGGGACCCCTATGGCTACACCTTC
CDR3 protein: CAITRTGDPYGYTF

D gene: TRBD2
clone size: NA
V gene: TRBV5-4
J gene: TRBJ2-2
CDR3 DNA: TGTGCCAGCAGCTTGTATCCTGGGACTAGCGGGAGAGACACCGGGGAGCTGTTTTTT
CDR3 protein: CASSLYPGTSGRDTGELFF

D gene: TRBD2
clone size: NA
V gene: TRBV6-1
J gene: TRBJ2-1
CDR3 DNA: TGTGCCAGCAGTTGGACTAGCGGGAGTGAGCAGTTCTTC
CDR3 protein: CASSWTSGSEQFF

D gene: NA
clone size: NA
V gene: TRBV18
J gene: TRBJ2-3
CDR3 DNA: TGTGCCAGCTCACCCACCGGGGATACGCAGTATTTT
CDR3 protein: CASSPTGDTQYF

D gene: NA
clone size: few
V gene: TRBV7-8
J gene: TRBJ2-7
CDR3 DNA: TGTGCCAGCAGCTTAGGGACACAAGGCGAGCAGTACTTC
CDR3 protein: CASSLGTQGEQYF

D gene: TRBD1
clone size: NA
V gene: TRBV4-2
J gene: TRBJ2-7
CDR3 DNA: TGTGCCAGCAGCCAAGACAGGGGGCCCTACGAGCAGTACTTC
CDR3 protein: CASSQDRGPYEQYF

D gene: NA
clone size: NA
V gene: TRBV10-3
J gene: TRBJ2-7
CDR3 DNA: TGTGCCATCAGTGAGGGCGAGGAGCGGCTCTACGAGCAGTACTTC
CDR3 protein: CAISEGEERLYEQYF

D gene: TRBD2
clone size: NA
V gene: TRBV29-1
J gene: TRBJ2-5
CDR3 DNA: TGCAGCGTTGCTGGACTAGCGGGTGCTCGGGAAGAGACCCAGTACTTC
CDR3 protein: CSVAGLAGAREETQYF